The text below deals with one T cell receptor beta chain. This sample is part of a study of blood T cell repertoires in COVID-19. About the research overall: PBMCs, B-cell-depleted T cells, or T cells provided the cDNA or gDNA that made up the material.

The study recruited people aged about 18 to 95 years across 24 US areas. Germline V gene sequence: CDR1 MNHNY, CDR2 SVGAGI (reference sequence). This CDR3 spans 13 amino acids. V shed 7 bases and J shed 4 bases, with 11 bases lying between them. Clones were sequenced by immunoSEQ multiplex PCR, and TCRdb holds only the in-frame ones, with some missing. In the table there are approximately 140,000 clones, roughly 87% of which are singletons. Sequenced: PBMCs or T cells enriched from blood (not recorded which). V and J are TRBV6-6 and TRBJ1-5; D is uncertain. The sequence came from a woman aged 40 to 49 who had been exposed to COVID-19. For the CDR3, the DNA is TGTGCCAGCATCAGTCAGATGAATCAGCCCCAGCATTTT. Translation gives CASISQMNQPQHF.